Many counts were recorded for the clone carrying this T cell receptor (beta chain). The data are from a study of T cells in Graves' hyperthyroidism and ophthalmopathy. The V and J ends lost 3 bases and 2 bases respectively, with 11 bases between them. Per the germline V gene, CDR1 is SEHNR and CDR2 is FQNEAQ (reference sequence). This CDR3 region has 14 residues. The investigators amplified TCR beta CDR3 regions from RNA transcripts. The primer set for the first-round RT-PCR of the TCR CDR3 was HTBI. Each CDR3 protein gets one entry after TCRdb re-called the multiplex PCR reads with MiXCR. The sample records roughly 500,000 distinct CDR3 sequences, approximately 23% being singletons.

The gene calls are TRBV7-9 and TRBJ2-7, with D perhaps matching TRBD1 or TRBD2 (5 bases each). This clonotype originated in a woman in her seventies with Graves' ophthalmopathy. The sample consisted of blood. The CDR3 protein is CASSFRDLPYEQYF. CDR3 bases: TGTGCCAGCAGCTTCCGGGACCTTCCCTACGAGCAGTACTTC.